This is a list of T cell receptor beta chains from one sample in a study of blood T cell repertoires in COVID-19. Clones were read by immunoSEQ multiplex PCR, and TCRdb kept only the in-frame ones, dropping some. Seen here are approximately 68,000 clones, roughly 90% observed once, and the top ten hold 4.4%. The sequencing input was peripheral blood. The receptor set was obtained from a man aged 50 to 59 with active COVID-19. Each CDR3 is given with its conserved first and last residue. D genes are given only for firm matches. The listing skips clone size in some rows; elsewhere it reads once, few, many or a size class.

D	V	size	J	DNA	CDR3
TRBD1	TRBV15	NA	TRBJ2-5	TGTGCCACCAGCAGAGTTTTATCGGGCAGGGGGCAAGAGACCCAGTACTTC	CATSRVLSGRGQETQYF
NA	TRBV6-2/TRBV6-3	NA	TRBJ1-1	TGTGCCAGCAGTTACCGGGGGGGTGAAGCTTTCTTT	CASSYRGGEAFF
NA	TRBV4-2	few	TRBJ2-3	TGTGCCAGCAGCCAAGTACAGGCCCCAGATACGCAGTATTTT	CASSQVQAPDTQYF
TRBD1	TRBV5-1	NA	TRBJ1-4	TGCGCCAGCAGCACCACAGGGGCGGGTTCTAATGAAAAACTGTTTTTT	CASSTTGAGSNEKLFF
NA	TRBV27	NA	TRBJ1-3	TGTGCCAGCAGTTTAGAGGGGCGGGGGACCATATATTTT	CASSLEGRGTIYF
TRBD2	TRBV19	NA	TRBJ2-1	TGTGCCAGTAGTATAGTGGGTAGCGGGAGGAATGAGCAGTTCTTC	CASSIVGSGRNEQFF
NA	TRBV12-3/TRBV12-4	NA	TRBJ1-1	TGTGCCAGCAGCGATTCTAGGGGAACTGAAGCTTTCTTT	CASSDSRGTEAFF
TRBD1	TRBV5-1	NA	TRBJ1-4	TGCGCCAGCAGTACAGGGGAAACTAATGAAAAACTGTTTTTT	CASSTGETNEKLFF
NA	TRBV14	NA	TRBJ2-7	TGTGCCAGCAGCGAGACCTACGAGCAGTACTTC	CASSETYEQYF
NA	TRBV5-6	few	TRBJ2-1	TGTGCCAGCAGCTTGGGTCCAGGCCAAAATGAGCAGTTCTTC	CASSLGPGQNEQFF
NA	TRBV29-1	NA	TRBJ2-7	TGCAGCGTCTGTGTTAGTGGCTCCTACGAGCAGTACTTC	CSVCVSGSYEQYF
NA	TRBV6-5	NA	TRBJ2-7	TGTGCCAGCAGTTACTCAAGAACTGCCTACGAGCAGTACTTC	CASSYSRTAYEQYF
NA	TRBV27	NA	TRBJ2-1	TGTGCCAGCAGTCGATCGGGGGGCCGGAATGAGCAGTTCTTC	CASSRSGGRNEQFF
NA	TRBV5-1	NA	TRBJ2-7	TGCGCCAGCAGCTTGGCGGGGTCCGAGCAGTACTTC	CASSLAGSEQYF
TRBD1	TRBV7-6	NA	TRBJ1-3	TGTGCCAGCAGCCACGCCCTGGGACAGACGAGCTCTGGAAACACCATATATTTT	CASSHALGQTSSGNTIYF
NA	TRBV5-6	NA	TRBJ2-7	TGTGCCAGCAGCTTACCAAACAGGGTCCCCTTCGAGCAGTACTTC	CASSLPNRVPFEQYF
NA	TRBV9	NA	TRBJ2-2	TGTGCCAGCAGCGTTAGAGCGGCCAACACCGGGGAGCTGTTTTTT	CASSVRAANTGELFF
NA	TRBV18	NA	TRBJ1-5	TGTGCCAGCTCACCCCTCCGGTCAAATGGAGGGCAGCCCCAGCATTTT	CASSPLRSNGGQPQHF
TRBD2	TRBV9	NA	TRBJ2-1	TGTGCCAGCAGCGTAGAAGCGGGATCCTACAATGAGCAGTTCTTC	CASSVEAGSYNEQFF
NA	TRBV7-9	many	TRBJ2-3	TGTGCCAGCAGTGGGGGCCCAGATACGCAGTATTTT	CASSGGPDTQYF
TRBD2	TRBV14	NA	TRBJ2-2	TGTGCCACCCCAAGGGACTACCAAATGACCGGGGAGCTGTTTTTT	CATPRDYQMTGELFF
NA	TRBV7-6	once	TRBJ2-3	TGTGCCAGCAGCCCCGAGGATACCTCTAGCACAGATACGCAGTATTTT	CASSPEDTSSTDTQYF
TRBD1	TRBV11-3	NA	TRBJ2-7	TGTGCCAGCAGCTTAGCCAGGGGGCGGAACTACGAGCAGTACTTC	CASSLARGRNYEQYF
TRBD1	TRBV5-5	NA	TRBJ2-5	TGTGCCAGCAGCCACCCAGGGGGCCCCGGGGAGACCCAGTACTTC	CASSHPGGPGETQYF
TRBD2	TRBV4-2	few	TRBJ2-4	TGTGCCAGCAGCCAAGTCAGCGGGAGGGCCGGCAAAAACATTCAGTACTTC	CASSQVSGRAGKNIQYF
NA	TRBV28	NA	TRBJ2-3	TGTGCCAGCAGTCCGACCGGGTCCCACACAGATACGCAGTATTTT	CASSPTGSHTDTQYF
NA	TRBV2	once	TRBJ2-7	TGTGCCAGCAGCCAGGGAACCGTCGTCGAGCAGTACTTC	CASSQGTVVEQYF
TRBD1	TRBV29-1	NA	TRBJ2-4	TGCAGCGCATCGGACAGGGGGAAAAACATTCAGTACTTC	CSASDRGKNIQYF
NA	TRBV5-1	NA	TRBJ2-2	TGCGCCAGCAGCTTGGGACATTCGAACACCGGGGAGCTGTTTTTT	CASSLGHSNTGELFF
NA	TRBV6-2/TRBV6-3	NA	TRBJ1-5	TGTGCCAGCAGTGCTGGACATTTTAGCAATCAGCCCCAGCATTTT	CASSAGHFSNQPQHF
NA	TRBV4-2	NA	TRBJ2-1	TGTGCCAGCAGCCAAGTGCCCGAACAGAGCTCCTACAATGAGCAGTTCTTC	CASSQVPEQSSYNEQFF
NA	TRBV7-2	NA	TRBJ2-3	TGTGCCAGCAGCTTATCGACTTACACAGATACGCAGTATTTT	CASSLSTYTDTQYF
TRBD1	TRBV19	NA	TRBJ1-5	TGTGCCAGTATTCCTCAGGGGGCGGGCAATCAGCCCCAGCATTTT	CASIPQGAGNQPQHF
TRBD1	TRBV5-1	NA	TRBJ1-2	TGCGCCAGCAGCTTGGTGGGGACAGATTATGGCTACACCTTC	CASSLVGTDYGYTF
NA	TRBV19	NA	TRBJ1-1	TGTGCCAGTAGTGAGGTACTACCTCCTTCGGCTTTCTTT	CASSEVLPPSAFF
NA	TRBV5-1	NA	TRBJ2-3	TGCGCCAGCAGCTTGGCATCTCGGGGTTCTAGCACAGATACGCAGTATTTT	CASSLASRGSSTDTQYF
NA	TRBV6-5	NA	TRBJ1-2	TGTGCCAGCAGGCCCTGGGGGGGGAACTATGGCTACACCTTC	CASRPWGGNYGYTF